One sample yielded the 17 T cell receptor beta chains listed below, sequenced in a study of blood T cells in healthy people across ages. Next came a second PCR, run for 7 to 11 cycles, which used a sample-barcoded 5' primer along with a J-beta primer mix. MiXCR was run by TCRdb on the 5' RACE reads, yielding one entry per CDR3 protein. The sample lists 750,000 to 950,000 distinct CDR3 sequences, roughly 53% occurring once. The sample was blood. These receptors were taken from a man at least 80 years old in good health.

The chain combines TRBV5-6 with TRBJ2-3; 9 bases are shared with TRBD1. CDR1 and CDR2 from the germline V gene are SGHDT and YYEEEE. This CDR3 has 16 amino acids. The V and J ends lost 2 bases and 4 bases, in that order; junction bases with no gene match: 8. CDR3 nucleotides: TGTGCCAGCAGCTTACCGGGACAGGGAGCGGCAGATACGCAGTATTTT. Its translation: CASSLPGQGAADTQYF.

This clonotype was seen only once. The rearrangement uses TRBV5-4 and TRBJ1-1; the D gene is possibly TRBD1 (6 bases). The CDR3 has 15 amino acids. V was shortened by 0 bases and J by 3 bases, with 12 bases between the two germline ends. In germline, CDR1 is SGHNT, CDR2 YYREEE (reference sequence). CDR3 nucleotides: TGTGCCAGCAGCTTGGTTCGGGGGCTGGACACTGAAGCTTTCTTT. Its translation is CASSLVRGLDTEAFF.

This rearrangement joins TRBV5-1 to TRBJ2-5, with D maybe TRBD2 (6 bases). This CDR3 comprises 15 residues. Germline V gene sequence: CDR1 SGHRS, CDR2 YFSETQ. Trimming cost V 4 bases and J 2 bases, with 15 bases left between them. The CDR3 DNA reads TGCGCCAGCAGCCCCCCGGGGCTAGCGCAAGAGACCCAGTACTTC. Translation gives CASSPPGLAQETQYF.

The sample holds a few counts of this clonotype. The rearrangement uses TRBV11-2 and TRBJ1-3, with a weak D call TRBD1 (5 bases). Trimming pared 8 bases from V and 2 bases from J, leaving 16 bases between. Germline CDR1 is SGHAT and CDR2 is FQNNGV. This CDR3 has 15 amino acids. The CDR3 spells CASQSLRGTGNTIYF. CDR3 bases: TGTGCCAGCCAAAGCTTACGGGGGACTGGAAACACCATATATTTT.

This clonotype has more than one count but fewer than ten. The chain has TRBV9 and TRBJ2-7; TRBD2 matches 11 bases. The germline gives CDR1 SGDLS, CDR2 YYNGEE. This CDR3 contains 15 residues. The V and J ends lost 1 base and 4 bases, in that order; junction bases with no gene match: 4. CDR3 DNA: TGTGCCAGCAGCGTATCCTCTAGCGGGAGGTACGAGCAGTACTTC. This codes for CASSVSSSGRYEQYF. Complete variable domain (other parts from reference TRBV9 and TRBJ2-7): DSGVTQTPKHLITATGQRVTLRCSPRSGDLSVYWYQQSLDQGLQFLIQYYNGEERAKGNILERFSAQQFPDLHSELNLSSLELGDSALYFCASSVSSSGRYEQYFGPGTRLTVT.

Concerning this clonotype itself: This could be a read error, since a much larger clone is one nucleotide away. The chain uses TRBV14 and TRBJ2-5, with D possibly being TRBD1 (5 bases). The DNA end favors TRBJ2-7, so the J call may be wrong. The CDR3 covers 11 residues. The germline V gene encodes CDR1 SGHDN and CDR2 FVKESK. The DNA of the CDR3 is TGTGCCAGCAGCCAGGACACCGAGCAGTACTTC. It translates to CASSQDTEQYF.

The chain is built from TRBV5-1 and TRBJ2-7; 8 positions match TRBD2. CDR3 length equals 15 residues. The germline gives CDR1 SGHRS, CDR2 YFSETQ. The V segment lost 3 bases and the J segment 3 bases; nucleotides outside the gene matches: 8. The CDR3 is CASSSGGQAVYEQYF. The CDR3 region has the DNA TGCGCCAGCAGCTCGGGGGGGCAGGCAGTCTACGAGCAGTACTTC.

The V call is TRBV20-1, the J call TRBJ2-7, with D hard to call. With 6 bases removed from V and 3 bases from J, the gap between germline ends came to 21 bases. Germline CDR1 DFQATT, CDR2 SNEGSKA (reference sequence). This CDR3 has 15 amino acids. The CDR3 protein is CSANPSRTPFYEQYF. The CDR3 nucleotides read TGCAGTGCCAACCCGTCCAGAACCCCATTCTACGAGCAGTACTTC.

The chain joins TRBV4-1 to TRBJ1-1; 7 bases are shared with TRBD1. With 5 bases clipped from V and 1 base from J, the junction kept 7 bases outside the gene matches. CDR1 MGHRA and CDR2 YSYEKL come from the germline V gene. The CDR3 is made up of 15 amino acids. DNA of the CDR3: TGCGCCAGCAGCTATGAACAGGGGACGAACACTGAAGCTTTCTTT. Protein: CASSYEQGTNTEAFF.

This chain joins TRBV7-9 and TRBJ2-7, with D possibly called TRBD1 or TRBD2 (5 bases each). Germline V gene data show CDR1 as SEHNR and CDR2 as FQNEAQ (reference sequence). Trimming left V 3 bases short and J 5 bases short, with 20 bases between. This CDR3 has 16 residues. This CDR3 is CASSFPRAGSIHEQYF. CDR3 in DNA: TGTGCCAGCAGCTTCCCTAGGGCAGGGAGTATCCACGAGCAGTACTTC.

The chain recombines TRBV29-1 with TRBJ1-2; no definite D call. With 5 bases removed from V and 7 bases from J, the gap between germline ends came to 14 bases. The CDR3 consists of 12 residues. Germline loops: CDR1 SQVTM, CDR2 ANQGSEA. CDR3: CSVKAGAGGYTF. The CDR3 coding sequence is TGCAGCGTTAAAGCAGGCGCAGGTGGCTACACCTTC.

There are a few counts of this clonotype. The chain carries TRBV27 and TRBJ2-7; a weak D match, TRBD2 (5 bases). Trimming pared 5 bases from V and 0 bases from J, leaving 14 bases between. The V gene's germline CDR1 is MNHEY and CDR2 SMNVEV (reference sequence). The CDR3 totals 15 residues. CDR3 sequence: CASSIGRSRSYEQYF. CDR3 DNA: TGTGCCAGCAGTATAGGGAGAAGTCGCTCCTACGAGCAGTACTTC.

The chain is built from TRBV20-1 and TRBJ2-5, with 9 bases lining up with TRBD2. The CDR3 sequence is 15 residues long. Germline V gene lookup returns CDR1 DFQATT and CDR2 SNEGSKA (reference sequence). The V segment lost 4 bases and the J segment 11 bases; nucleotides outside the gene matches: 17. The chain's CDR3 is CSAIDGAGGRNEQYF. The CDR3 region has the DNA TGCAGTGCTATCGATGGGGCGGGAGGGCGGAATGAGCAGTACTTC.

This clonotype was counted many times. This sequence joins TRBV7-8 and TRBJ2-7; D unclear. Germline-derived CDR1 and CDR2 are SGHVS and FQNEAQ. The CDR3 length is 13 residues. V gave up 1 base and J gave up 3 bases, with 7 bases separating them. CDR3 bases: TGTGCCAGCAGCTTAGGACGGTTCTACGAGCAGTACTTC. The encoded protein is CASSLGRFYEQYF. Full variable domain (remainder filled in from reference TRBV7-8 and TRBJ2-7): GAGVSQSPRYKVAKRGQDVALRCDPISGHVSLFWYQQALGQGPEFLTYFQNEAQLDKSGLPSDRFFAERPEGSVSTLKIQRTQQEDSAVYLCASSLGRFYEQYFGPGTRLTVT.

The gene calls are TRBV7-6 and TRBJ1-2; D gene unclear. Deletions cut 1 base from V and 3 bases from J, with 18 bases between. The CDR3 spans 17 residues. Germline values: CDR1 SGHVS, CDR2 FNYEAQ. The chain's CDR3 is CASSLVGARKNHYGYTF. CDR3 nucleotides: TGTGCCAGCAGCTTAGTAGGAGCCCGAAAAAACCACTATGGCTACACCTTC.

The chain couples TRBV14 to TRBJ2-4; perhaps TRBD2 as D (5 bases). There are 16 residues in the CDR3. Germline V gene data show CDR1 as SGHDN and CDR2 as FVKESK. V lost 1 base and J 13 bases, leaving 23 bases between the germline ends. The CDR3 DNA reads as TGTGCCAGCAGCCAAGCGGGAAAACAAGGTCACAATGAGCAGTACTTC. As protein: CASSQAGKQGHNEQYF.

The rearrangement uses TRBV28 and TRBJ2-3, with no clear D. The ends were cut back, 6 bases at V and 1 base at J, with 29 bases in the middle. CDR1 and CDR2 from the germline V gene are MDHEN and SYDVKM. CDR3 length equals 20 residues. The DNA of the CDR3 is TGTGCCAGCAGCCATCCCCGGGCGTCTTGGTCACGTTGGCGCACAGATACGCAGTATTTT. Encoded protein: CASSHPRASWSRWRTDTQYF.